Detailed here is one T cell receptor beta chain. Germline is not matched at one junction end, which may reflect a read error. The sample contains more than one DNA sequence encoding this CDR3. The data were taken from a study of CD8+ T cells in alopecia areata. This CDR3 has 13 amino acids. Germline CDR1 reads MGHRA; CDR2 reads YSYEKL. Extraction of RNA preceded its reverse transcription into cDNA, which served as the sequencing template. Measured with immunoSEQ multiplex PCR; TCRdb has only the in-frame clones, and not every one. The sample records 150,000 to 200,000 clones, around 57% being singletons.

This receptor was obtained from a human donor in good health. Sequencing was performed on CD4+ T cells sorted from blood. The V call is TRBV4-1, the J call TRBJ1-5; D not resolved. The CDR3 sequence: CASSQVGNQPQHF. The CDR3 bases are TGCGCCAGCAGCCAAGTCGGCAACCAGCCCCAGCATTTT.